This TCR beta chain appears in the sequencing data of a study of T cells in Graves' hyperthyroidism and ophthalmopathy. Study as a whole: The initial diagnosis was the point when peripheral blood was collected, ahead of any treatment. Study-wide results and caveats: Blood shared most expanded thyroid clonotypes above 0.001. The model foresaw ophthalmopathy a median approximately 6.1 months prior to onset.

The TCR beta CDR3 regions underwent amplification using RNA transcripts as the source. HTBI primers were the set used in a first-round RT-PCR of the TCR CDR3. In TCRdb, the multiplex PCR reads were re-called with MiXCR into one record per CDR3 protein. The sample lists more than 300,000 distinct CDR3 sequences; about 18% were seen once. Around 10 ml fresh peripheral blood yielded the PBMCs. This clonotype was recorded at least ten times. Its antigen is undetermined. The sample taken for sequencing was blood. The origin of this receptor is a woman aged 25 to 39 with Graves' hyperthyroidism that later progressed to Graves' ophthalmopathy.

The CDR3 DNA is TGTGCCAGTAGGGGGAATATCGGCACTGAAGCTTTCTTT. Translation: CASRGNIGTEAFF. The chain uses TRBV19 and TRBJ1-1; D unclear. Trimming removed 6 bases at V and 4 bases at J, with 12 bases between. This CDR3 is 13 amino acids long. Germline V lookup: CDR1 LNHDA, CDR2 SQIVND (reference sequence).